The 3 T cell receptor beta chains presented below share a single source sample, sequenced in a study of patients and donors after allogeneic stem cell transplantation. TCRdb used MiXCR to reprocess the RT-PCR reads, holding one entry per CDR3 protein. The sample records about 960,000 distinct CDR3 sequences, about 20% being singletons. The sample taken for sequencing was blood, either unsorted or a sorted T cell fraction (not recorded which). The receptors stem from a human donor who was either an allogeneic HSCT recipient or a stem cell or donor lymphocyte infusion donor (not recorded which). It is not recorded whose cells these are; they may come from a transplant donor.

The J gene is TRBJ2-2, the V gene TRBV4-2, with D perhaps matching TRBD1 or TRBD2 (6 bases each). Trimming removed 4 bases from V and 8 bases from J, with 23 bases in between. The germline gives CDR1 LGHNA, CDR2 YNFKEQ. The CDR3 is 17 residues long. The CDR3 sequence: CASSPEGTGALSGELFF. CDR3 coding DNA: TGTGCCAGCAGCCCAGAGGGGACGGGGGCCCTCAGTGGGGAGCTGTTTTTT.

The chain uses TRBV5-1 and TRBJ2-7, with D tentatively TRBD2 (6 bases). V was trimmed by 1 base and J by 6 bases, leaving 17 bases between them. The CDR3 spans 15 residues. Germline CDR1 is SGHRS and CDR2 is YFSETQ. The CDR3: CASSLMREAPGEQYF. As DNA, the CDR3 is TGCGCCAGCAGCTTGATGAGGGAGGCTCCGGGCGAGCAGTACTTC.

This clonotype was recorded once. This rearrangement joins TRBV30 to TRBJ2-5, with 7 bases that match TRBD1. The germline gives CDR1 GTSNPN, CDR2 SVGIG (reference sequence). The CDR3 consists of 15 residues. V trimming: 5 bases; J trimming: 5 bases; junction bases outside the gene matches: 14. CDR3 sequence reads: CAWRPGQTSGETQYF. Written as DNA, the CDR3 is TGTGCCTGGCGGCCGGGACAGACATCGGGGGAGACCCAGTACTTC.